The following is a TCR beta chain sequence with its context. Antigen unknown. V lost 1 base, J lost 5 bases, and 9 bases lay in between. Germline values: CDR1 LNHNV, CDR2 YYDKDF (reference sequence). This CDR3 is 15 amino acids long. These data originate in a study of identical twins. Whole-study results and caveats: Cross-sectional statistics, not tracking of the same donors, supported the conclusions. Models predicted too little out-of-frame TCR alpha sharing in monozygotic twins.

Addition of a universal primer site occurred through template switching, and cDNA carried unique molecular identifiers. Via MiXCR, TCRdb re-called the 5' RACE reads, giving one row per CDR3 protein. The table has 300,000 to 350,000 distinct CDR3 sequences, roughly an eighth seen once. These sequences were also reported in another study, on yellow fever vaccine responses in identical twins.

The TCR was taken from a woman under 30 in good health. The chain is built from TRBV15 and TRBJ1-6; D remains ambiguous. Sequencing was done on a sample of CD8+ T cells sorted from blood. The CDR3 spells CATSRVSYDNSPLHF. The CDR3 DNA follows: TGTGCCACCAGCAGAGTCAGCTATGATAATTCACCCCTCCACTTT.